This T cell receptor (beta chain) emerged from a study of blood T cell repertoires in COVID-19. Study background: Whether acute or convalescent, the COVID-19 samples came from the United States, Italy and Spain. Sources were T cells, B-cell-depleted T cells, or PBMCs; the material itself was cDNA or gDNA.

With 6 bases removed from V and 0 bases from J, the gap between germline ends came to 21 bases. The CDR3 has 18 amino acids. CDR1 MNHEY and CDR2 SVGEGT come from the germline V gene. Study processing details: Amplifying reference gene primers gave estimates of nucleated cell counts. Only in-frame clones appear in the TCRdb table, and some are missing; sequencing was by immunoSEQ multiplex PCR. V, J and clone size derive from that table, while D and trimming were established from the DNA sequence. Of roughly 150,000 clones detected, approximately 80% appear once; the ten largest clones hold around 8.1%.

The sample taken for sequencing was peripheral blood. The V gene is TRBV6-2 or TRBV6-3, the J gene TRBJ1-3, with D possibly being TRBD1 (6 bases). The source is a man aged 55 to 69 with acute or convalescent COVID-19. The CDR3 DNA is TGTGCCAGCAGCCGATCCGCCATTCCAGGGGACTCTGGAAACACCATATATTTT. It encodes CASSRSAIPGDSGNTIYF.